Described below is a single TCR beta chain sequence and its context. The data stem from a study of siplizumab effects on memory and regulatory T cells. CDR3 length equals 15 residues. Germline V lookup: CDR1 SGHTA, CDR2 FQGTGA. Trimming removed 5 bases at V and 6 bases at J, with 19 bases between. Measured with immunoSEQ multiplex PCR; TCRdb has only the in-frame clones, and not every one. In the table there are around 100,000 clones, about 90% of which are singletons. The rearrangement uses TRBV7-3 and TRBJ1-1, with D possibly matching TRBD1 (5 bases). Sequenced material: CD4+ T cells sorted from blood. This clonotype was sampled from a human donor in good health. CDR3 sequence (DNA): TGTGCCAGCAGCCAACCAGGGACCGCCCGGGCTGAAGCTTTCTTT. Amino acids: CASSQPGTARAEAFF.